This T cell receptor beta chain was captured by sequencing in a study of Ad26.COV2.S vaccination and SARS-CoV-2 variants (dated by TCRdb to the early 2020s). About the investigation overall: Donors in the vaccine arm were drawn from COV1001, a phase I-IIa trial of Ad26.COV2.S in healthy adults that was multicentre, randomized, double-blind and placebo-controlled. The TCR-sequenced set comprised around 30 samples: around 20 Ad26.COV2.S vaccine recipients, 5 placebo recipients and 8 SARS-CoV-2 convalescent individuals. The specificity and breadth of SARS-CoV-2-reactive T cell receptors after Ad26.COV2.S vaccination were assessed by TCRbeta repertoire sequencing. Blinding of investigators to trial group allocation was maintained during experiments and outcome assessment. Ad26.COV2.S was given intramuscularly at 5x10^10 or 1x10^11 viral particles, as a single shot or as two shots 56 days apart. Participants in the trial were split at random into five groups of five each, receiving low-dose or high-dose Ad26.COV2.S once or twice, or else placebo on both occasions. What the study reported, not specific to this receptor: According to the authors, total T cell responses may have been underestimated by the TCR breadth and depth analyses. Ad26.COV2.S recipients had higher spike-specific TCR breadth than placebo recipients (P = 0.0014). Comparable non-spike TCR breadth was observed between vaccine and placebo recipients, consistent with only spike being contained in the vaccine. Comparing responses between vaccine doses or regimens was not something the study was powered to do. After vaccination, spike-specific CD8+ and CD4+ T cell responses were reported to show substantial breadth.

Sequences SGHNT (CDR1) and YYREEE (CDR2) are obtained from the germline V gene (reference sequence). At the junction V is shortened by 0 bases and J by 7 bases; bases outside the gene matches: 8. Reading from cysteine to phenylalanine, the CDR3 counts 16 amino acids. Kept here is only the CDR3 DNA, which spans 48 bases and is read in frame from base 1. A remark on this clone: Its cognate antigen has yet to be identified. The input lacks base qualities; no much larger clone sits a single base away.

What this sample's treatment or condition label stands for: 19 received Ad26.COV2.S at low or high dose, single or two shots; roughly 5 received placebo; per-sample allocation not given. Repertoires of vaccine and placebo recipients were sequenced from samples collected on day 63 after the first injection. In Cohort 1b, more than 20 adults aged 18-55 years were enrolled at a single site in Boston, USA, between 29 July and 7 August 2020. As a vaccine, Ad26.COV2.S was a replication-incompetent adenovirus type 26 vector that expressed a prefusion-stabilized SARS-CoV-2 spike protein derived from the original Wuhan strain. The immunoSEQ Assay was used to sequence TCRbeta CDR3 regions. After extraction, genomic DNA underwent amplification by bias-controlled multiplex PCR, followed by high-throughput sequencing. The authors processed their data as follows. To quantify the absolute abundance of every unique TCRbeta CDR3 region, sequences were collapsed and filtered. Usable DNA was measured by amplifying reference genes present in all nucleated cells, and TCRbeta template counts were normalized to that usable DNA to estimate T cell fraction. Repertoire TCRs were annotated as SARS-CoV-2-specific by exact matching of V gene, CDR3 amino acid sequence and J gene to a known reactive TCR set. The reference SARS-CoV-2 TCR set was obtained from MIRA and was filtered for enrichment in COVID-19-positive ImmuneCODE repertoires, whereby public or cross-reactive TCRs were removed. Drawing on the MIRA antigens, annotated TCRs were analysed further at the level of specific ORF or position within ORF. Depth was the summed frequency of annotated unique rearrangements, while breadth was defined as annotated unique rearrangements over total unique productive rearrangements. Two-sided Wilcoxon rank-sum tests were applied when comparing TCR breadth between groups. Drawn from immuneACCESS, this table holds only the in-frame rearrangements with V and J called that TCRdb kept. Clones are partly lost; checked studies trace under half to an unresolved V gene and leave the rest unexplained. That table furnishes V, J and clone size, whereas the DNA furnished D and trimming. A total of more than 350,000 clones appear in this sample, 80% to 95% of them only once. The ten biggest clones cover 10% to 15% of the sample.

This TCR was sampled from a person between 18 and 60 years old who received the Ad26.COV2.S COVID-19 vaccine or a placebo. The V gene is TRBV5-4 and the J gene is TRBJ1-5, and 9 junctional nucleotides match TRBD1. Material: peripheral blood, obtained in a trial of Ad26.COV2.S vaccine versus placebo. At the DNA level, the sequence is TGTGCCAGCAGCTTGGGTGGGACAGGGCTCGGGCAGCCCCAGCATTTT. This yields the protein CASSLGGTGLGQPQHF.